This T cell receptor (beta chain) was sequenced during a study of human T cells and chemical hapten exposure. Overall study findings and caveats: Unchanged with DPC sensitization were TCRs above 1 in 1000 frequency.

TCRdb ran MiXCR on the RACE reads and lists one entry per CDR3 protein. In the table there are 150,000 to 200,000 distinct CDR3 sequences, 20% to 25% of which are singletons. In the case of this clonotype: Antigen: not known.

Trimming took off 3 bases at V and 12 bases at J, with 12 bases between the two ends. The CDR3 is made up of 11 amino acids. Germline values: CDR1 DFQATT, CDR2 SNEGSKA (reference sequence). The sample's time point: patch test 1, 2 weeks after DPC sensitization. Treatment specified: therapeutic diphenylcyclopropenone sensitization with weekly scalp DPC. The chain combines TRBV20-1 with TRBJ1-5; D not resolved. This receptor was identified in a woman between 45 and 65 years old with alopecia areata. Some clones in this sample may be carry-over from other donors' samples. Sequenced here: whole blood, sampled in connection with sensitization to the hapten diphenylcyclopropenone (DPC). CDR3 loop: CSARGGNIQHF. Written as DNA, the CDR3 is TGCAGTGCTAGGGGAGGTAATATCCAGCATTTT.